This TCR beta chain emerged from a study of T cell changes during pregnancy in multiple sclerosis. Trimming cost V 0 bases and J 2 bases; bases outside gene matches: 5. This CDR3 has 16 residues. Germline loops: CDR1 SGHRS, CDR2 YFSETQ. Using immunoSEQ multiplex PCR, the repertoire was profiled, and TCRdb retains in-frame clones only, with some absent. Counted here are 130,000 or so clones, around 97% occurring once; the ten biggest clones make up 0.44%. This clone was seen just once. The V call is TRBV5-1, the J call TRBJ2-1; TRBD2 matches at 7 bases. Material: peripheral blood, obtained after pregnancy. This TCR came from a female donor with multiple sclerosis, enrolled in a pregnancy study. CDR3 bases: TGCGCCAGCAGCTTGGTCGGGCTAGCGGCCTACAATGAGCAGTTCTTC. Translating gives CASSLVGLAAYNEQFF.